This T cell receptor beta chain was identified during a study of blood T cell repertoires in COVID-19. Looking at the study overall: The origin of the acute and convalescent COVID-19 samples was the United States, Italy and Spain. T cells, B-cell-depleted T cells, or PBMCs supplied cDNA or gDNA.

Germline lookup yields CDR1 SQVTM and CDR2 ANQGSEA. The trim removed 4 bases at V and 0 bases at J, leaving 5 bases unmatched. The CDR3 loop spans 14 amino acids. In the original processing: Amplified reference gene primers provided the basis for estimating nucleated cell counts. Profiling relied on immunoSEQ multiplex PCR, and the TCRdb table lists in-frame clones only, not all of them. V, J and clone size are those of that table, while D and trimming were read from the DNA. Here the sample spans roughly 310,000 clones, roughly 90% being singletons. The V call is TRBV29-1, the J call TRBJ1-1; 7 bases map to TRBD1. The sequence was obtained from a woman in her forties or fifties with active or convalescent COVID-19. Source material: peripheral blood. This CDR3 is CSVGQGGMNTEAFF. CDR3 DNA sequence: TGCAGCGTTGGTCAGGGGGGTATGAACACTGAAGCTTTCTTT.